The 3 T cell receptor beta chains presented below share a single source sample, sequenced in a study of blood T cell repertoires in COVID-19. Here immunoSEQ multiplex PCR was the method, and the copy in TCRdb shows in-frame clones only, minus some. The data hold some 80,000 clones, with around 90% observed a single time. The material sequenced was peripheral blood. Receptors were obtained from a man at least 80 years old with active or convalescent COVID-19.

This chain's CDR3 is CASSLSLAGRDTQYF. Here the CDR3 DNA reads TGTGCCAGCAGCTTATCTCTAGCGGGAAGGGATACGCAGTATTTT. The V call is TRBV7-3, the J call TRBJ2-3, with TRBD2 identical over 9 bases. This CDR3 spans 15 amino acids. Germline trimming cut 2 bases from V and 6 bases from J; bases unmatched to any gene: 6. The germline V gene encodes CDR1 SGHTA and CDR2 FQGTGA.

The chain links TRBV6-5 to TRBJ1-5; D unresolved. V lost 0 bases to trimming and J lost 9 bases, with 6 bases between them. This CDR3 region has 12 residues. The germline V gene encodes CDR1 MNHEY and CDR2 SVGAGI. CDR3 bases: TGTGCCAGCAGTTACTCCGGTCCGCCCCAGCATTTT. This sequence encodes CASSYSGPPQHF.

The chain is built from TRBV12-3 or TRBV12-4 and TRBJ1-2; D unclear. The CDR3 consists of 13 residues. Trimming cost V 7 bases and J 4 bases, with 13 bases left between them. CDR3 residues: CASISVSGYGYTF. CDR3 sequence (DNA): TGTGCCAGCATATCGGTGTCTGGCTATGGCTACACCTTC.